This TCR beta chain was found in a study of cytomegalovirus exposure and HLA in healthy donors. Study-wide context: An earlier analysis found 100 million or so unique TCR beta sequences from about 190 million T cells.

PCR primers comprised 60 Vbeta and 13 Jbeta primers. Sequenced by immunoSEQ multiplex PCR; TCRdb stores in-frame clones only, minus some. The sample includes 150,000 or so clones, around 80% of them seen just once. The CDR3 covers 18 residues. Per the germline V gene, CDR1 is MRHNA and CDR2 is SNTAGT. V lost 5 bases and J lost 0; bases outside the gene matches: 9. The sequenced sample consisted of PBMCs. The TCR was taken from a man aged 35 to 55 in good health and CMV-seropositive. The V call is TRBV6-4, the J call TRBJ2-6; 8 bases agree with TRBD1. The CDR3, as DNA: TGTGCCAGCAGTAGAGATGGACAGGGATTCTCTGGGGCCAACGTCCTGACTTTC. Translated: CASSRDGQGFSGANVLTF.